This passage covers 18 T cell receptor beta chains from one sample sequenced in a study of T cells in localized non-small cell lung cancer. Assay used: immunoSEQ multiplex PCR; TCRdb lists only in-frame clones, some missing. The table lists roughly 1,900 clones, 20% to 25% of them singletons, with about a tenth in the top ten. The sample here was normal lung tissue next to the tumor, taken before any cancer treatment. The origin of the receptors is a female donor older than 55 with stage I lung adenocarcinoma.

This clone was found a few times. The J gene is TRBJ1-4, the V gene TRBV7-2; possibly TRBD1 for D (5 bases). CDR1 and CDR2 from the germline V gene are SGHTA and FQGNSA. With 9 bases removed from V and 4 bases from J, the gap between germline ends came to 12 bases. The CDR3 is 13 amino acids. The CDR3 sequence: CASEGYLNEKLFF. The CDR3 DNA follows: TGTGCCAGTGAGGGGTACCTTAATGAAAAACTGTTTTTT.

The J gene is TRBJ1-5, the V gene TRBV19, with no clear D. The CDR3 has 13 amino acids. V lost 5 bases and J 7 bases, leaving 12 bases between the germline ends. Per the germline V gene, CDR1 is LNHDA and CDR2 is SQIVND (reference sequence). The CDR3 loop is CASSGGFQQPQHF. Written as DNA, the CDR3 is TGTGCCAGTAGTGGAGGGTTTCAACAGCCCCAGCATTTT.

The chain combines TRBV12-5 with TRBJ2-1; 9 nucleotides line up with TRBD1. This CDR3 contains 16 residues. CDR1 is LGHNT, CDR2 FRNRAP, per germline. V trimming: 3 bases; J trimming: 3 bases; junction bases outside the gene matches: 6. The CDR3 here is CASGLTGGHDYNEQFF. CDR3 in DNA: TGTGCTAGTGGTTTAACAGGGGGCCACGACTACAATGAGCAGTTCTTC.

The CDR3 nucleotides read TGTGCCAGCAGCAGGAAAGGTGAAAGCAATCAGCCCCAGCATTTT. Translated, it gives CASSRKGESNQPQHF. The chain joins TRBV6-8 to TRBJ1-5; no firm D call. Trimming stripped 6 bases from V and 1 base from J, with 13 bases between. CDR1 and CDR2 (germline): MNHGY, SAAAGT. The CDR3 spans 15 residues.

The J gene is TRBJ2-7, the V gene TRBV19; 10 nucleotides match TRBD1. V lost 4 bases, J lost 6 bases, and 9 bases stayed unmatched. Germline V lookup: CDR1 LNHDA, CDR2 SQIVND (reference sequence). The CDR3 length is 15 residues. Here the CDR3 DNA reads TGTGCCAGTAGTAGGGGGACAGGGGATCGGGCCGAGCAGTACTTC. As protein: CASSRGTGDRAEQYF.

The chain couples TRBV6-8 to TRBJ1-3; D is possibly TRBD1 (6 bases). CDR3 length equals 13 residues. V dropped 6 bases and J dropped 0 bases, with 6 bases sitting between them. Germline CDR1 and CDR2: MNHGY and SAAAGT. The CDR3 loop reads CASRTGSGNTIYF. CDR3 bases: TGTGCCAGCAGGACAGGCTCTGGAAACACCATATATTTT.

The rearrangement uses TRBV14 and TRBJ2-3; D uncertain. V was clipped by 1 base and J by 5 bases, with 7 bases between them. Germline V lookup: CDR1 SGHDN, CDR2 FVKESK. The CDR3 is 13 residues long. Written as DNA, the CDR3 is TGTGCCAGCAGCCAAGCTGAGAGAGATACGCAGTATTTT. Its protein product is CASSQAERDTQYF.

The chain recombines TRBV28 with TRBJ2-2, with 9 bases aligning to TRBD1. The trim removed 7 bases at V and 4 bases at J, leaving 7 bases unmatched. This CDR3 is built from 15 residues. CDR1 MDHEN and CDR2 SYDVKM come from the germline V gene. As DNA, the CDR3 is TGTGCCAGCACCTCGGGACAGGGAGGCACCGGGGAGCTGTTTTTT. It encodes CASTSGQGGTGELFF. Filled out from reference TRBV28 and TRBJ2-2, the complete variable domain reads DVKVTQSSRYLVKRTGEKVFLECVQDMDHENMFWYRQDPGLGLRLIYFSYDVKMKEKGDIPEGYSVSREKKERFSLILESASTNQTSMYLCASTSGQGGTGELFFGEGSRLTVL.

This rearrangement joins TRBV9 to TRBJ2-1; 12 bases are shared with TRBD2. Germline V gene data show CDR1 as SGDLS and CDR2 as YYNGEE. V trimming: 2 bases; J trimming: 0 bases; junction bases outside the gene matches: 9. This CDR3 has 19 residues. Here the CDR3 DNA reads TGTGCCAGCAGCGTTGCTAGCGGGAGGGCTGACGGCTCCTACAATGAGCAGTTCTTC. It codes for CASSVASGRADGSYNEQFF.

This clone was counted between two and nine times. The rearrangement joins TRBV19 to TRBJ1-4, with D possibly being TRBD1 (6 bases). Germline V gene sequence: CDR1 LNHDA, CDR2 SQIVND (reference sequence). The V end was cut by 4 bases, the J end by 0 bases, with 12 bases between. This CDR3 has 16 amino acids. The CDR3 DNA follows: TGTGCCAGTAGTACAACCCACAGGGCAACTAATGAAAAACTGTTTTTT. The encoded protein is CASSTTHRATNEKLFF.

The chain employs TRBV6-8 and TRBJ1-5, with D possibly matching TRBD1 (6 bases). Looked up from germline, CDR1 is MNHGY and CDR2 is SAAAGT. The V end was cut by 5 bases, the J end by 0 bases, with 8 bases between. This CDR3 spans 14 amino acids. CDR3 coding DNA: TGTGCCAGCAGTCGACAGGTTAGCAATCAGCCCCAGCATTTT. Amino acids: CASSRQVSNQPQHF.

The V gene is TRBV18, the J gene TRBJ1-5, with D tentatively TRBD1 (6 bases). The CDR3 contains 14 residues. V was cut by 2 bases and J by 3 bases, with 8 bases left in between. CDR1 is KGHSH, CDR2 LQKENI, per germline. This CDR3 is CASSPRGFNQPQHF. In DNA form, the CDR3 reads TGTGCCAGCTCACCAAGGGGGTTCAATCAGCCCCAGCATTTT. Variable domain in full (rest from reference TRBV18 and TRBJ1-5): NAGVMQNPRHLVRRRGQEARLRCSPMKGHSHVYWYRQLPEEGLKFMVYLQKENIIDESGMPKERFSAEFPKEGPSILRIQQVVRGDSAAYFCASSPRGFNQPQHFGDGTRLSIL.

This rearrangement joins TRBV19 to TRBJ1-1, with a possible D match to TRBD1 (6 bases). Trimming removed 6 bases at V and 1 base at J, with 18 bases between. The length of the CDR3 is 16 residues. Germline loops: CDR1 LNHDA, CDR2 SQIVND (reference sequence). In DNA, the CDR3 is TGTGCCAGTAGAGCGCAAGGGGGGTCACCGAACACTGAAGCTTTCTTT. This translates into CASRAQGGSPNTEAFF. Based on the CDR3 plus reference TRBV19 and TRBJ1-1, the full variable domain is DGGITQSPKYLFRKEGQNVTLSCEQNLNHDAMYWYRQDPGQGLRLIYYSQIVNDFQKGDIAEGYSVSREKKESFPLTVTSAQKNPTAFYLCASRAQGGSPNTEAFFGQGTRLTVV.

V usage is TRBV30 and J usage is TRBJ1-2, with D tentatively TRBD1 (5 bases). V lost 4 bases, J lost 3 bases, and 18 bases lay in between. CDR3 length: 15 amino acids. Germline loops: CDR1 GTSNPN, CDR2 SVGIG (reference sequence). This chain's CDR3 is CAWMDPGGTHYGYTF. CDR3 DNA sequence: TGTGCCTGGATGGACCCGGGAGGGACCCACTATGGCTACACCTTC.

This clone is deemed medium-sized. The J gene is TRBJ2-3, the V gene TRBV9; D remains unclear. The CDR3 consists of 13 residues. Trimming cost V 3 bases and J 5 bases, with 10 bases left between them. Germline V lookup: CDR1 SGDLS, CDR2 YYNGEE. This chain's CDR3 is CASSEKGVDTQYF. CDR3 in DNA: TGTGCCAGCAGCGAGAAAGGAGTAGATACGCAGTATTTT.

The chain uses TRBV10-3 and TRBJ2-4; 11 positions match TRBD2. The trim removed 0 bases at V and 2 bases at J, leaving 0 bases unmatched. The CDR3 consists of 16 residues. Germline CDR1 is ENHRY and CDR2 is SYGVKD. The CDR3 spells CAISESTSGTKNIQYF. The CDR3 nucleotides read TGTGCCATCAGTGAGTCGACTAGCGGGACCAAAAACATTCAGTACTTC.

This sequence joins TRBV19 and TRBJ2-7; D call uncertain. From germline, CDR1 is LNHDA and CDR2 SQIVND (reference sequence). CDR3 length: 15 residues. V was cut by 5 bases and J by 3 bases, with 17 bases left in between. CDR3 DNA sequence: TGTGCCAGTAGTCCCCCCCTATGGGAAAGCTACGAGCAGTACTTC. Protein sequence: CASSPPLWESYEQYF.

This clone showed up just a few times. CDR3 nucleotide sequence: TGTGCCAGCAGTTTCCCGGGGACAGGGGGTCACTATGGCTACACCTTC. This encodes CASSFPGTGGHYGYTF. The chain combines TRBV28 with TRBJ1-2; 11 nucleotides agree with TRBD1. In germline, CDR1 is MDHEN, CDR2 SYDVKM. The J segment lost 3 bases and the V segment lost 3 bases, leaving 6 bases of the junction unmatched. This CDR3 region has 16 residues.